Listed here are 22 T cell receptor beta chains from one sample, sequenced in a study of shared clonotypes between healthy human individuals. The protocol was immunoSEQ multiplex PCR, while the TCRdb copy is restricted to in-frame clones and leaves out a portion. Of some 2,000,000 clones in the sample, 90% to 95% were seen once. The specimen was naive CD4+ T cells sorted from blood. Subset noted: CD45RA+ positively selected. The source of these receptors is a man younger than 30 in good health.

The genes are TRBV10-2 and TRBJ2-1; D uncertain. Germline values: CDR1 WSHSY, CDR2 SAAADI. The CDR3 covers 12 residues. V was cut by 7 bases and J by 5 bases, with 9 bases left in between. The CDR3 region has the DNA TGCGCCAGCAAGTATGGACACAATGAGCAGTTCTTC. The encoded protein is CASKYGHNEQFF.

The J gene is TRBJ1-5, the V gene TRBV15, with D hard to call. The CDR3 extends over 16 amino acids. V was cut by 0 bases and J by 5 bases, with 14 bases left in between. In germline, CDR1 is LNHNV, CDR2 YYDKDF (reference sequence). CDR3: CATSRDAWGLDQPQHF. For the CDR3, the DNA is TGTGCCACCAGCAGAGATGCCTGGGGTTTGGATCAGCCCCAGCATTTT.

V is TRBV5-1 and J is TRBJ1-1; D is uncertain. The V and J ends lost 1 base and 2 bases respectively, with 12 bases between them. CDR1 is SGHRS and CDR2 is YFSETQ in the germline V gene. The CDR3 is 15 amino acids. The CDR3 DNA reads as TGCGCCAGCAGCTTGAATCCGGCGACCAACACTGAAGCTTTCTTT. Protein product: CASSLNPATNTEAFF. Full variable domain (remainder filled in from reference TRBV5-1 and TRBJ1-1): KAGVTQTPRYLIKTRGQQVTLSCSPISGHRSVSWYQQTPGQGLQFLFEYFSETQRNKGNFPGRFSGRQFSNSRSEMNVSTLELGDSALYLCASSLNPATNTEAFFGQGTRLTVV.

This rearrangement joins TRBV10-3 to TRBJ2-1, with TRBD2 matching 8 bases. The CDR3 length is 15 residues. Germline V lookup: CDR1 ENHRY, CDR2 SYGVKD. With V trimmed by 2 bases and J by 9 bases, 9 bases remained unmatched. The CDR3 DNA reads TGTGCCATCAGTGAGAGTTCGGGAGGGCCGGGTGAGCAGTTCTTC. It codes for CAISESSGGPGEQFF.

The chain links TRBV28 to TRBJ2-5, with a weak D call TRBD1 (5 bases). The CDR3 sequence is 15 residues long. Trimming took 3 bases from V and 3 from J, leaving 14 bases between them. The germline gives CDR1 MDHEN, CDR2 SYDVKM. CDR3 in DNA: TGTGCCAGCAGTTTCAGGGTGGGCCAGAAAGAGACCCAGTACTTC. Its translation is CASSFRVGQKETQYF. The full variable domain, completed using reference TRBV28 and TRBJ2-5, is DVKVTQSSRYLVKRTGEKVFLECVQDMDHENMFWYRQDPGLGLRLIYFSYDVKMKEKGDIPEGYSVSREKKERFSLILESASTNQTSMYLCASSFRVGQKETQYFGPGTRLLVL.

This sequence joins TRBV28 and TRBJ1-4; 8 bases agree with TRBD1. In germline, CDR1 is MDHEN, CDR2 SYDVKM. The CDR3 extends over 20 amino acids. J gave up 2 bases and V 6 bases, and 20 bases lay outside the gene matches. In DNA, the CDR3 is TGTGCCAGCAGGACAGGGGCCAGGGAGTTAGTCTCCTCTACTAATGAAAAACTGTTTTTT. Its translation is CASRTGARELVSSTNEKLFF.

The genes are TRBV1 and TRBJ2-7; TRBD2, as called in the table, went unchecked against the DNA. TRBV1 is recorded as a pseudogene. This CDR3 spans 15 amino acids. As DNA, the CDR3 is TGCACCAGCAGCCAAGATCCCCCCGGTGACTACGAGCAGTACTTC. Translated: CTSSQDPPGDYEQYF.

J is TRBJ1-4 and V is TRBV6-5, with 7 nucleotides matching TRBD1. This CDR3 is built from 15 residues. Germline CDR1 MNHEY, CDR2 SVGAGI. The V segment lost 5 bases and the J segment 8 bases; nucleotides outside the gene matches: 11. CDR3 protein: CASSQSGQREEKLFF. In DNA form, the CDR3 reads TGTGCCAGCAGTCAGTCGGGACAGAGAGAGGAAAAACTGTTTTTT.

The chain combines TRBV5-4 with TRBJ2-3, with no clear D. This CDR3 has 14 residues. With 4 bases removed from V and 4 bases from J, the gap between germline ends came to 13 bases. Per germline, CDR1 SGHNT and CDR2 YYREEE (reference sequence). CDR3 in amino acids: CASSPTPGADTQYF. The CDR3 DNA reads TGTGCCAGCAGCCCAACCCCGGGCGCAGATACGCAGTATTTT.

This clone has just a few counts. The rearrangement uses TRBV29-1 and TRBJ1-2; possibly TRBD1 for D (5 bases). Trimming took 4 bases from V and 6 from J, leaving 18 bases between them. The CDR3 totals 14 residues. From germline, CDR1 is SQVTM and CDR2 ANQGSEA. The DNA of the CDR3 is TGCAGCGTTGGTTGGGGGTCCGGATTCGATGGCTACACCTTC. Protein sequence: CSVGWGSGFDGYTF.

The chain links TRBV2 to TRBJ2-7, with 7 bases identical to TRBD1. CDR3 length: 15 residues. V was pared by 7 bases and J by 4 bases, with 13 bases of the junction left unmatched. The germline V gene encodes CDR1 SNHLY and CDR2 FYNNEI. The CDR3 here is CASTTQGRSLYEQYF. The CDR3 DNA reads TGTGCCAGCACGACACAGGGGAGAAGTCTTTACGAGCAGTACTTC.

The chain carries TRBV28 and TRBJ1-5, with 8 bases aligning to TRBD1. Germline V gene sequence: CDR1 MDHEN, CDR2 SYDVKM. The CDR3 covers 14 residues. Trimming cost V 7 bases and J 6 bases; bases outside gene matches: 8. This CDR3 is CASTTDRVVQPQHF. DNA of the CDR3: TGTGCCAGCACCACGGACAGGGTGGTTCAGCCCCAGCATTTT.

The genes are TRBV6-5 and TRBJ2-4; D perhaps matches TRBD2 (6 bases). Germline V lookup: CDR1 MNHEY, CDR2 SVGAGI. CDR3 length: 15 residues. V lost 0 bases and J 6 bases, leaving 12 bases between the germline ends. Written as DNA, the CDR3 is TGTGCCAGCAGTTACTCCGGAGGGTATGGAAACATTCAGTACTTC. This codes for CASSYSGGYGNIQYF.

The CDR3 sequence: CASSQGRVYEQYF. In DNA, the CDR3 is TGCGCCAGCAGCCAAGGGAGAGTCTACGAGCAGTACTTC. V is TRBV4-1 and J is TRBJ2-7; D is unclear. This CDR3 spans 13 amino acids. The V and J ends lost 1 base and 3 bases respectively, with 7 bases between them. CDR1 is MGHRA, CDR2 YSYEKL, per germline.

J is TRBJ1-4 and V is TRBV10-3; 7 bases map to TRBD1. The CDR3 covers 16 residues. The junction had 9 bases not matched to a gene; V was cut back by 3 bases and J by 5 bases. Looked up from germline, CDR1 is ENHRY and CDR2 is SYGVKD. The CDR3 here is CAISDRQGLTNEKLFF. CDR3 nucleotides: TGTGCCATCAGTGACCGACAGGGCCTGACGAATGAAAAACTGTTTTTT.

J is TRBJ2-4 and V is TRBV6-4; TRBD2 aligns across 14 bases. V was pared by 2 bases and J by 0 bases, with 9 bases of the junction left unmatched. Germline-derived CDR1 and CDR2 are MRHNA and SNTAGT. The CDR3 runs 20 residues. The DNA for the CDR3 is TGTGCCAGCAGTGACCCCAGGACTAGCGGGGGGAGTCTAGCCAAAAACATTCAGTACTTC. It encodes CASSDPRTSGGSLAKNIQYF.

This rearrangement joins TRBV5-1 to TRBJ1-4; possibly TRBD1 for D (6 bases). Germline lookup yields CDR1 SGHRS and CDR2 YFSETQ. The germline V and J ends were trimmed by 3 bases and 2 bases, with 20 bases remaining between them. The CDR3 is made up of 18 amino acids. CDR3 region: CASSSGALAGPTNEKLFF. CDR3 DNA sequence: TGCGCCAGCAGCTCAGGGGCCCTGGCGGGCCCTACTAATGAAAAACTGTTTTTT. The variable domain in full, with the rest retrieved from reference TRBV5-1 and TRBJ1-4, is KAGVTQTPRYLIKTRGQQVTLSCSPISGHRSVSWYQQTPGQGLQFLFEYFSETQRNKGNFPGRFSGRQFSNSRSEMNVSTLELGDSALYLCASSSGALAGPTNEKLFFGSGTQLSVL.

The chain carries TRBV6-1 and TRBJ1-2, with no clear D. Germline CDR1 reads MNHNS; CDR2 reads SASEGT. The CDR3 is 14 residues long. Deletions cut 4 bases from V and 7 bases from J, with 16 bases between. The CDR3 protein is CASSVVEDVGGYTF. As DNA, the CDR3 is TGTGCCAGCAGTGTTGTCGAGGATGTGGGTGGCTACACCTTC.

This chain joins TRBV6-5 and TRBJ2-3; TRBD1 or TRBD2 may be the D gene (5 bases each). CDR1 is MNHEY, CDR2 SVGAGI, per germline. This CDR3 has 12 residues. V was clipped by 2 bases and J by 8 bases, with 8 bases between them. For the CDR3, the DNA is TGTGCCAGCAGTTACCCCGGGACTACGCAGTATTTT. It codes for CASSYPGTTQYF.

The V and J genes are TRBV19 and TRBJ1-3; 7 bases map to TRBD1. The J segment lost 0 bases and the V segment lost 3 bases, leaving 8 bases of the junction unmatched. The CDR3 totals 17 residues. Germline loops: CDR1 LNHDA, CDR2 SQIVND (reference sequence). The CDR3 DNA follows: TGTGCCAGTAGTATGACCGGACAGGTCCGCTCTGGAAACACCATATATTTT. This encodes CASSMTGQVRSGNTIYF. Full variable domain (remainder filled in from reference TRBV19 and TRBJ1-3): DGGITQSPKYLFRKEGQNVTLSCEQNLNHDAMYWYRQDPGQGLRLIYYSQIVNDFQKGDIAEGYSVSREKKESFPLTVTSAQKNPTAFYLCASSMTGQVRSGNTIYFGEGSWLTVV.

This rearrangement joins TRBV11-2 to TRBJ2-3; D is ambiguous. This CDR3 region has 15 residues. Trimming took off 5 bases at V and 0 bases at J, with 12 bases between the two ends. Germline V CDR1 and CDR2: SGHAT, FQNNGV. The CDR3 nucleotides are TGTGCCAGCAGCATCGACGGGCCTAGCACAGATACGCAGTATTTT. This translates into CASSIDGPSTDTQYF.

The J gene is TRBJ2-1, the V gene TRBV19; no clear D. This CDR3 spans 13 amino acids. Germline values: CDR1 LNHDA, CDR2 SQIVND (reference sequence). The ends were cut back, 8 bases at V and 0 bases at J, with 8 bases in the middle. The CDR3 loop is CASGVSSYNEQFF. For the CDR3, the DNA is TGTGCCAGTGGGGTAAGCTCCTACAATGAGCAGTTCTTC.